The T cell receptor beta chain described here comes from a study of blood T cell repertoires in COVID-19. At the level of the study: Specimens from acute and convalescent COVID-19 originated in the United States, Italy and Spain.

The CDR3 has 17 residues. Germline assignment: CDR1 LNHDA and CDR2 SQIVND (reference sequence). V lost 5 bases, J lost 5 bases, and 13 bases stayed unmatched. Original processing methods: It was from reference gene primer amplification that nucleated cell counts were estimated. The assay was immunoSEQ multiplex PCR, and TCRdb's table has in-frame clones only and misses some. The DNA was the basis for D and trimming; V, J and clone size are from that table. Of about 350,000 clones listed, more than 75% are singletons. The TCR sequence derives from a woman in her fifties or sixties with COVID-19, enrolled during active disease. The chain joins TRBV19 to TRBJ1-4; TRBD1 matches at 8 bases. The sequencing input was peripheral blood. In nucleotides, the CDR3 is TGTGCCAGTAGTCCATTGTACCGGGACAGGACCAATGAAAAACTGTTTTTT. As protein: CASSPLYRDRTNEKLFF.